One sample yielded the 9 T cell receptor beta chains listed below, sequenced in a study of blood T cell repertoires in COVID-19. Here immunoSEQ multiplex PCR was the method, and the copy in TCRdb shows in-frame clones only, minus some. There are roughly 200,000 clones in the sample; about 86% occur only once, and about 4.5% lies in the top ten. The sequenced sample was PBMCs or T cells enriched from blood (not recorded which). The receptors were sampled from a woman between 25 and 40 years old who had been exposed to COVID-19.

This chain uses TRBV5-6 with TRBJ2-3, with D possibly matching TRBD2 (6 bases). Germline V gene lookup returns CDR1 SGHDT and CDR2 YYEEEE. Trimming removed 4 bases from V and 14 bases from J, with 23 bases in between. This CDR3 spans 14 amino acids. CDR3 sequence reads: CASSAAGRDFTAYF. The CDR3 nucleotides are TGTGCCAGCAGCGCGGCTGGACGGGACTTCACGGCGTATTTT. The entire variable domain, with the rest obtained from reference TRBV5-6 and TRBJ2-3, is as follows: DAGVTQSPTHLIKTRGQQVTLRCSPKSGHDTVSWYQQALGQGPQFIFQYYEEEERQRGNFPDRFSGHQFPNYSSELNVNALLLGDSALYLCASSAAGRDFTAYFGPGTRLTVL.

The rearrangement uses TRBV30 and TRBJ2-7; 8 nucleotides align to TRBD1. The V and J ends lost 1 base and 6 bases, in that order; junction bases with no gene match: 5. This CDR3 has 13 residues. Germline V lookup: CDR1 GTSNPN, CDR2 SVGIG (reference sequence). The CDR3 DNA sequence: TGTGCCTGGAGTGGGACAGGGTTGGGCGAGCAGTACTTC. It translates to CAWSGTGLGEQYF. Supplemented by reference TRBV30 and TRBJ2-7, the full variable domain reads SQTIHQWPATLVQPVGSPLSLECTVEGTSNPNLYWYRQAAGRGLQLLFYSVGIGQISSEVPQNLSASRPQDRQFILSSKKLLLSDSGFYLCAWSGTGLGEQYFGPGTRLTVT.

The V gene is TRBV27, the J gene TRBJ1-5, with D uncertain. Germline loops: CDR1 MNHEY, CDR2 SMNVEV (reference sequence). This CDR3 has 14 amino acids. Trimming cost V 6 bases and J 0 bases, with 9 bases left between them. The CDR3 DNA follows: TGTGCCAGCAGCCGGTTGTATAGCAATCAGCCCCAGCATTTT. Protein sequence: CASSRLYSNQPQHF.

The chain is built from TRBV21-1 and TRBJ1-5; the table's D call of TRBD1 was not tested on the DNA. TRBV21-1 is an annotated pseudogene. This CDR3 has 18 residues. CDR3 coding DNA: TGTGCCAGCAGCAAGGACCGTTCGGGACAGTGGAGCAATCAGCCCCAGCATTTT. This encodes CASSKDRSGQWSNQPQHF.

The chain is built from TRBV2 and TRBJ2-4; TRBD2 agrees at 15 bases. The germline V gene has CDR1 SNHLY and CDR2 FYNNEI. V shed 4 bases, J shed 6 bases, and the junction held 7 bases outside the gene matches. CDR3 length: 17 residues. CDR3 loop: CASSAGLAGGRGNIQYF. CDR3 sequence (DNA): TGTGCCAGCAGTGCGGGACTAGCGGGGGGCCGTGGAAACATTCAGTACTTC. The complete variable domain, with remaining parts taken from reference TRBV2 and TRBJ2-4, reads EPEVTQTPSHQVTQMGQEVILRCVPISNHLYFYWYRQILGQKVEFLVSFYNNEISEKSEIFDDQFSVERPDGSNFTLKIRSTKLEDSAMYFCASSAGLAGGRGNIQYFGAGTRLSVL.

V usage is TRBV6-1 and J usage is TRBJ2-1, with D possibly being TRBD1 (6 bases). This CDR3 region has 17 residues. In germline, CDR1 is MNHNS, CDR2 SASEGT. Trimming pared 0 bases from V and 6 bases from J, leaving 18 bases between. The DNA for the CDR3 is TGTGCCAGCAGTGAAGCGCTGGCAGGGGCAATACTCAATGAGCAGTTCTTC. Encoded protein: CASSEALAGAILNEQFF.

The gene calls are TRBV10-3 and TRBJ1-3; TRBD1 matches at 7 bases. The ends lost 5 bases at V and 2 bases at J; junction bases unmatched: 9. Germline CDR1 ENHRY, CDR2 SYGVKD. The CDR3 has 16 residues. In DNA, the CDR3 is TGTGCCATCAGTCGACAGGGCGGCATAGCTGGAAACACCATATATTTT. Its translation: CAISRQGGIAGNTIYF.

The V call is TRBV3-1 (or the pseudogene TRBV3-2), the J call TRBJ2-5; 8 bases are a match to TRBD1. Germline loops: CDR1 LGHDT, CDR2 YNNKEL (reference sequence). The CDR3 extends over 15 amino acids. V lost 4 bases and J lost 1; bases outside the gene matches: 5. CDR3 loop: CASSLPGTGQETQYF. The CDR3 coding sequence is TGTGCCAGCAGCCTTCCCGGGACAGGCCAAGAGACCCAGTACTTC.

The rearrangement uses TRBV10-3 and TRBJ1-6; 8 positions agree with TRBD1. The CDR3 covers 16 residues. Germline lookup yields CDR1 ENHRY and CDR2 SYGVKD. V lost 2 bases, J lost 6 bases, and 6 bases stayed unmatched. The CDR3 DNA follows: TGTGCCATCAGTGAGCGGGGACAGGAGGGTAATTCACCCCTCCACTTT. Translation gives CAISERGQEGNSPLHF.